The 12 T cell receptor beta chains reported below all come from one sample, sequenced in a study of Tregs in tolerant kidney transplant recipients. Profiled with immunoSEQ multiplex PCR; TCRdb holds only in-frame clones, not every one. The table records about 81,000 clones, around nine tenths of them present only once. Recipients received nonmyeloablative bone marrow transplants from related graft donors, with transient mixed chimerism. This specimen consisted of CD4+ T cells from blood (PBMCs), obtained 24 months after the transplant. The receptor source for this set is a human patient who received a combined kidney and bone marrow transplant. The graft donor may account for some of the T cells.

V gene TRBV6-1 combines with J gene TRBJ2-1; 8 bases match TRBD1. V gave up 3 bases and J gave up 5 bases; unmatched junction bases: 9. This CDR3 is 16 amino acids long. CDR1 is MNHNS and CDR2 is SASEGT in the germline V gene. The chain's CDR3 is CASSERGRGLDNEQFF. CDR3 in DNA: TGTGCCAGCAGTGAGAGGGGCAGGGGGCTAGACAATGAGCAGTTCTTC.

On this clone itself: Sequence at one end of the junction differs from germline and may be a read error. The sample has other DNA sequences that encode this CDR3 too. This chain uses TRBV4-2 with TRBJ1-6, with 8 nucleotides matching TRBD1. This CDR3 region has 16 residues. Germline loops: CDR1 LGHNA, CDR2 YNFKEQ. CDR3 loop: CASSQDSQGANSPLHF. CDR3 nucleotide sequence: TGTGCCAGCAGCCAAGATTCCCAGGGGGCAAATTCCCCCCTCCACTTT.

As DNA, the CDR3 is TGTGCCAGCACCCCCGGCGGGGAGGGGACGAACTATGGCTACACCTTC. Protein product: CASTPGGEGTNYGYTF. The V and J genes are TRBV28 and TRBJ1-2; weak D call: TRBD1 (5 bases). The V end was cut by 7 bases, the J end by 2 bases, with 20 bases between. CDR1 is MDHEN and CDR2 is SYDVKM in the germline V gene. The CDR3 is 16 residues long.

This clone was seen more than once but under ten times. The rearrangement uses TRBV4-1 and TRBJ1-5; a possible D gene is TRBD1 (6 bases). This CDR3 comprises 14 residues. CDR1 MGHRA and CDR2 YSYEKL come from the germline V gene. V dropped 2 bases and J dropped 7 bases, with 12 bases sitting between them. The CDR3 loop reads CASSQMPGEQPQHF. The CDR3 nucleotides read TGCGCCAGCAGCCAAATGCCAGGGGAACAGCCCCAGCATTTT.

This clone appeared once. The V gene is TRBV18, the J gene TRBJ2-3, with 9 bases matching TRBD1. Per germline, CDR1 KGHSH and CDR2 LQKENI. The CDR3 is 14 amino acids. V shed 8 bases and J 1 base; nucleotides not matched to a gene: 4. CDR3 region: CASNRDRGTDTQYF. The CDR3, as DNA: TGTGCCAGCAACCGGGACAGGGGCACAGATACGCAGTATTTT.

CDR3 sequence (DNA): TGTGCCAGCAGCTTAGACGGGGGGCAGGTTATCTCCTACGAGCAGTACTTC. Amino acid sequence: CASSLDGGQVISYEQYF. V and J are TRBV11-2 and TRBJ2-7; tentatively, D is TRBD2 (7 bases). The CDR3 totals 17 residues. V was shortened by 0 bases and J by 0 bases, with 15 bases between the two germline ends. The germline CDR1 and CDR2 sequences are SGHAT and FQNNGV.

The CDR3, as DNA: TGTGCCACCAGCAGAGATCCGGGGTTACAGCATGGCTACACCTTC. This codes for CATSRDPGLQHGYTF. The chain uses TRBV15 and TRBJ1-2, with D hard to call. Looked up from germline, CDR1 is LNHNV and CDR2 is YYDKDF (reference sequence). CDR3 length: 15 amino acids. The V gene lost 0 bases and the J gene lost 6 bases, with 14 bases spanning the gap.

Concerning this clone itself: At one of its ends the junction is not consistent with the germline gene, which may arise from a read error. V is TRBV6-5 and J is TRBJ1-2; 9 bases are shared with TRBD1. There are 15 residues in the CDR3. Germline V CDR1 and CDR2: MNHEY, SVGAGI. The CDR3 bases are TGTGCCAACAGTTTTAGGGGACAGGGTTATAATGGCTACACCTTC. This gives the protein CANSFRGQGYNGYTF.

The CDR3 reads CASSGRGKGISNQPQHF. The CDR3 bases are TGTGCCAGCAGCGGCAGGGGGAAAGGTATTAGCAATCAGCCCCAGCATTTT. The J gene is TRBJ1-5, the V gene TRBV11-3; 7 nucleotides line up with TRBD1. Trimming at V came to 5 bases and at J to 0 bases, leaving 10 bases not matched to a gene. This CDR3 is 17 amino acids long. Germline V gene sequence: CDR1 SGHNT, CDR2 YENEEA.

The rearrangement joins TRBV5-4 to TRBJ2-5; TRBD1 agrees at 9 bases. From germline, CDR1 is SGHNT and CDR2 YYREEE (reference sequence). V gave up 5 bases and J gave up 5 bases; unmatched junction bases: 7. This CDR3 is built from 14 residues. CDR3 protein: CASREQGAGETQYF. In nucleotides, the CDR3 is TGTGCCAGCAGGGAACAGGGGGCGGGGGAGACCCAGTACTTC.

The chain employs TRBV5-6 and TRBJ2-1; tentative D call: TRBD2 (6 bases). Germline CDR1 and CDR2: SGHDT and YYEEEE. Trimming removed 1 base from V and 4 bases from J, with 12 bases in between. CDR3 length equals 15 residues. Written as DNA, the CDR3 is TGTGCCAGCAGCTTGTCTGCGGGATATTACAATGAGCAGTTCTTC. Translating gives CASSLSAGYYNEQFF.

The genes are TRBV2 and TRBJ1-5, with no clear D. V dropped 7 bases and J dropped 0 bases, with 13 bases sitting between them. Germline V lookup: CDR1 SNHLY, CDR2 FYNNEI. The CDR3 loop spans 15 amino acids. CDR3 in amino acids: CASILGQYSNQPQHF. The CDR3 bases are TGTGCCAGCATATTGGGCCAGTATAGCAATCAGCCCCAGCATTTT.